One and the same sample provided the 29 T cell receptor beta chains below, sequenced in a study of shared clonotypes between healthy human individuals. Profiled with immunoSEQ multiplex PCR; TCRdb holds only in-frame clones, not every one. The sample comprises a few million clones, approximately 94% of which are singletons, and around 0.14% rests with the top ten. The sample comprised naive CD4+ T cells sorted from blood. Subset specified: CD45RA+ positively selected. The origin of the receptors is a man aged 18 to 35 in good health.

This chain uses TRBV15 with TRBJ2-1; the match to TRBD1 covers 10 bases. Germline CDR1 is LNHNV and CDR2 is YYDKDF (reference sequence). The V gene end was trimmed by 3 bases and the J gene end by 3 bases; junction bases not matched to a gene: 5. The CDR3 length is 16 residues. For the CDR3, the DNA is TGTGCCACCAGCAGTGAGGGACAGGGGATCTACAATGAGCAGTTCTTC. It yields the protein CATSSEGQGIYNEQFF.

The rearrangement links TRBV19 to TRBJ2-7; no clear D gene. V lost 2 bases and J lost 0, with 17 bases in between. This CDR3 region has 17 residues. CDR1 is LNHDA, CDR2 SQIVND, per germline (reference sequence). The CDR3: CASSISALAGSSYEQYF. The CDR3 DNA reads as TGTGCCAGTAGTATATCAGCTTTGGCTGGAAGCTCCTACGAGCAGTACTTC.

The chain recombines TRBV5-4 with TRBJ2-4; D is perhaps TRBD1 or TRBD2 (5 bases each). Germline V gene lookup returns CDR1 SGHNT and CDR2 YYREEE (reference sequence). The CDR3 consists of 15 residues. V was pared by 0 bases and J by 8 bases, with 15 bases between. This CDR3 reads CASSLEGPAMDIQYF. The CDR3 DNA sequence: TGTGCCAGCAGCTTGGAGGGACCGGCCATGGACATTCAGTACTTC.

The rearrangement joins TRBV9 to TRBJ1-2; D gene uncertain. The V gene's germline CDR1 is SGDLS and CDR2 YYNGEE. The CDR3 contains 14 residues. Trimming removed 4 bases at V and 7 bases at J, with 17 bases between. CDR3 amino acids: CASSPRDGLTGYTF. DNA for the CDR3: TGTGCCAGCAGCCCCCGAGACGGGCTGACTGGCTACACCTTC.

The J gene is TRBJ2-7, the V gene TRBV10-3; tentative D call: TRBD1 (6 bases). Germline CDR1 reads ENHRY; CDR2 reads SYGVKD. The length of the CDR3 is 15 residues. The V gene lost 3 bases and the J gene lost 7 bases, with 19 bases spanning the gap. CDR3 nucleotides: TGTGCCATCAGTGACCCCCCGGACAGCCGGAGGGAGCAGTACTTC. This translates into CAISDPPDSRREQYF.

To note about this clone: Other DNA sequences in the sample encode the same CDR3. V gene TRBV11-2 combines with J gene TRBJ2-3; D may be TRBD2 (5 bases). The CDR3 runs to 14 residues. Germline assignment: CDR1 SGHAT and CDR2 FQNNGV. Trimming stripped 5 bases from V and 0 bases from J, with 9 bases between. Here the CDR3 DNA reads TGTGCCAGCAGCCCCGGACTTAGCACAGATACGCAGTATTTT. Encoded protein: CASSPGLSTDTQYF.

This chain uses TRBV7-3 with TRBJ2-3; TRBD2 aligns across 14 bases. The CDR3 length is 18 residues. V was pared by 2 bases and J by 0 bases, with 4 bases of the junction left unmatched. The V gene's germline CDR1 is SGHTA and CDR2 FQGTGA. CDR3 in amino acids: CASSLSGLAGASTDTQYF. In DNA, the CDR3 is TGTGCCAGCAGCTTATCGGGACTAGCGGGGGCTAGCACAGATACGCAGTATTTT. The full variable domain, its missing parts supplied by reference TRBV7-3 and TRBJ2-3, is GAGVSQTPSNKVTEKGKYVELRCDPISGHTALYWYRQSLGQGPEFLIYFQGTGAADDSGLPNDRFFAVRPEGSVSTLKIQRTERGDSAVYLCASSLSGLAGASTDTQYFGPGTRLTVL.

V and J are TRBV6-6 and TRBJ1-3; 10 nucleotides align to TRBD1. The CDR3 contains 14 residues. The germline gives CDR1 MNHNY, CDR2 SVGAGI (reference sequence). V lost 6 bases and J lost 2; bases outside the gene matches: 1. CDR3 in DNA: TGTGCCAGCAGCGGACAGGGGGCTGGAAACACCATATATTTT. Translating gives CASSGQGAGNTIYF.

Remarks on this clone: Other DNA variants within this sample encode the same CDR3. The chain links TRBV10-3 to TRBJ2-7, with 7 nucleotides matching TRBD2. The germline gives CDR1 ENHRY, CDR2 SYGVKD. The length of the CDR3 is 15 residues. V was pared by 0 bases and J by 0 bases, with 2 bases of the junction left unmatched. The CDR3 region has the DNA TGTGCCATCAGTGAGTCGGGCGGGAGCTCCTACGAGCAGTACTTC. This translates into CAISESGGSSYEQYF.

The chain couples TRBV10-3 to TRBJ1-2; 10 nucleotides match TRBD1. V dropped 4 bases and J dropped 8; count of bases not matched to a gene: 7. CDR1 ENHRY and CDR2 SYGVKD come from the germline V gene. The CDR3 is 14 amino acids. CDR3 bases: TGTGCCATCAGTGCCGGACAGGGGGTGAGCGGCTACACCTTC. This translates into CAISAGQGVSGYTF.

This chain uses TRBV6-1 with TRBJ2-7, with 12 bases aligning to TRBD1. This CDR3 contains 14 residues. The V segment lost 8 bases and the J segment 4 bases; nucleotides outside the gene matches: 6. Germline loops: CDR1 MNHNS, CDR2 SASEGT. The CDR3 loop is CASLGTGGLYEQYF. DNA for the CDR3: TGTGCCAGCCTGGGGACAGGGGGCTTGTACGAGCAGTACTTC.

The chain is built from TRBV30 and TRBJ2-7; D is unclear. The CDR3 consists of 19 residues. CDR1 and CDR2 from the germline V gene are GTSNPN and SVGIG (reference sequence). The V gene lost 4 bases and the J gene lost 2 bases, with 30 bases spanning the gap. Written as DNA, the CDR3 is TGTGCCTGGAAAACACCCGGTTTCGGCCGATCGGATCATACCTACGAGCAGTACTTC. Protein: CAWKTPGFGRSDHTYEQYF. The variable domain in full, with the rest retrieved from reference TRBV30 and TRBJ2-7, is SQTIHQWPATLVQPVGSPLSLECTVEGTSNPNLYWYRQAAGRGLQLLFYSVGIGQISSEVPQNLSASRPQDRQFILSSKKLLLSDSGFYLCAWKTPGFGRSDHTYEQYFGPGTRLTVT.

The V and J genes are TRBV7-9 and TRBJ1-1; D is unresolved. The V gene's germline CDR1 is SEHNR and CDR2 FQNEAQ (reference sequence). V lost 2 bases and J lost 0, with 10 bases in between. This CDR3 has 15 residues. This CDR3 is CASSLFGGMNTEAFF. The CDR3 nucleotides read TGTGCCAGCAGCTTATTTGGCGGAATGAACACTGAAGCTTTCTTT.

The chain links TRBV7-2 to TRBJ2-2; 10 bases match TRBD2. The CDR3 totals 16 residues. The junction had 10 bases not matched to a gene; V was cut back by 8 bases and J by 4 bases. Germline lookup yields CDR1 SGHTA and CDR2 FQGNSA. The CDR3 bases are TGTGCCAGCGCCTTGTGGGGACTAGCGAGCACCGGGGAGCTGTTTTTT. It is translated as CASALWGLASTGELFF.

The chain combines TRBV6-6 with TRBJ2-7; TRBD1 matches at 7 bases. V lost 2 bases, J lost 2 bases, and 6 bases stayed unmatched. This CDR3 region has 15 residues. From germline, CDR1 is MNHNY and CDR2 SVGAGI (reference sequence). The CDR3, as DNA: TGTGCCAGCAGTTACGCCTACAGGGGAACCTACGAGCAGTACTTC. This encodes CASSYAYRGTYEQYF.

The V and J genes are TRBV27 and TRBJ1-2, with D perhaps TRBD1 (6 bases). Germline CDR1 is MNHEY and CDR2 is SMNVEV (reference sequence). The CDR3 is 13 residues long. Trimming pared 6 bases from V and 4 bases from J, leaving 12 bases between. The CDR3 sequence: CASSLVGGYGYTF. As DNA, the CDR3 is TGTGCCAGCAGCCTAGTAGGGGGCTATGGCTACACCTTC.

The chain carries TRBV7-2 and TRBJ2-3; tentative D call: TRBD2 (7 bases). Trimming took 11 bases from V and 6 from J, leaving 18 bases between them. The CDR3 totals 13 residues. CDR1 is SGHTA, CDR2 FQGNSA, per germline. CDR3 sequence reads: CAGGGGLKDTQYF. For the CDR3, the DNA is TGTGCCGGGGGCGGGGGATTGAAGGATACGCAGTATTTT.

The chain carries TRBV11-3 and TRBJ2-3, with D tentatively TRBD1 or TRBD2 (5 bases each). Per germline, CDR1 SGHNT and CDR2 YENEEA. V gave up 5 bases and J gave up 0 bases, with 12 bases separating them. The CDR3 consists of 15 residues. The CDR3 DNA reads TGTGCCAGCAGCCCGGGACGGGGAAGCACAGATACGCAGTATTTT. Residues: CASSPGRGSTDTQYF.

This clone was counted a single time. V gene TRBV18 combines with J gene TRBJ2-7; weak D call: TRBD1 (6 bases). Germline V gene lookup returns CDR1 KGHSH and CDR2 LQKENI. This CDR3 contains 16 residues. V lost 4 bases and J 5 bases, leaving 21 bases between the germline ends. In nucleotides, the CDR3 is TGTGCCAGCTCACTCGTAGGCCCAGGGGCCGGACACGAGCAGTACTTC. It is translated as CASSLVGPGAGHEQYF.

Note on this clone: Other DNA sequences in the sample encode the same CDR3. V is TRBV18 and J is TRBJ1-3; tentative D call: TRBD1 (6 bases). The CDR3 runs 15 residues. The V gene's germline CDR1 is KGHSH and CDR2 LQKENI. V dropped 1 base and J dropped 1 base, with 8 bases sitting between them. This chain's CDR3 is CASSPLQGSGNTIYF. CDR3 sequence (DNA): TGTGCCAGCTCACCACTACAGGGTTCTGGAAACACCATATATTTT.

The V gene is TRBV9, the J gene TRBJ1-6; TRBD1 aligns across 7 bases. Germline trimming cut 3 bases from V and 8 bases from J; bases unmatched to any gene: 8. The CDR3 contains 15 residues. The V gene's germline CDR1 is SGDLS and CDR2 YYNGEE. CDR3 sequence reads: CASSGGQASHSPLHF. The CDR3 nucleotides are TGTGCCAGCAGCGGAGGACAGGCGTCGCATTCACCCCTCCACTTT. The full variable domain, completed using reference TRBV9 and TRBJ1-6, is DSGVTQTPKHLITATGQRVTLRCSPRSGDLSVYWYQQSLDQGLQFLIQYYNGEERAKGNILERFSAQQFPDLHSELNLSSLELGDSALYFCASSGGQASHSPLHFGNGTRLTVT.

CDR3 DNA: TGTGCCAGCTCCCTTCTACCCGGCGACTATGGCTACACCTTC. It codes for CASSLLPGDYGYTF. V is TRBV2 and J is TRBJ1-2; no reliable D call. The CDR3 loop spans 14 amino acids. Trimming took 8 bases from V and 3 from J, leaving 16 bases between them. Germline V CDR1 and CDR2: SNHLY, FYNNEI.

CDR3 loop: CASSQGSPTGGPYGYTF. Here the CDR3 DNA reads TGCGCCAGCAGCCAAGGGAGCCCGACAGGGGGACCCTATGGCTACACCTTC. The chain links TRBV4-1 to TRBJ1-2, with 9 bases aligning to TRBD1. The germline V gene has CDR1 MGHRA and CDR2 YSYEKL. This CDR3 has 17 amino acids. With 1 base clipped from V and 4 bases from J, the junction kept 10 bases outside the gene matches.

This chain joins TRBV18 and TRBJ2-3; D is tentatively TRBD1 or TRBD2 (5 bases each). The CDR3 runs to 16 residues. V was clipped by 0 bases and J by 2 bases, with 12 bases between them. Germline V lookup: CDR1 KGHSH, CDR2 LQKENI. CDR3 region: CASSPPMRGPTDTQYF. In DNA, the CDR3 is TGTGCCAGCTCACCACCGATGAGGGGCCCCACAGATACGCAGTATTTT.

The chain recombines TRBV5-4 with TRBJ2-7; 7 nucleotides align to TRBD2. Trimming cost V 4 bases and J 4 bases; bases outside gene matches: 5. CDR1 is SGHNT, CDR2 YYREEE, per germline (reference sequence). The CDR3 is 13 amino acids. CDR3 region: CASSRGEAYEQYF. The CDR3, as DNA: TGTGCCAGCAGCCGGGGGGAGGCATACGAGCAGTACTTC.

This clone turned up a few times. The CDR3: CASSQDGGQIYGYTF. The CDR3 DNA reads TGCGCCAGCAGCCAAGACGGCGGACAGATCTATGGCTACACCTTC. The gene calls are TRBV4-1 and TRBJ1-2, with D perhaps matching TRBD1 (6 bases). The V gene's germline CDR1 is MGHRA and CDR2 YSYEKL. The CDR3 has 15 amino acids. Trimming pared 0 bases from V and 4 bases from J, leaving 12 bases between.

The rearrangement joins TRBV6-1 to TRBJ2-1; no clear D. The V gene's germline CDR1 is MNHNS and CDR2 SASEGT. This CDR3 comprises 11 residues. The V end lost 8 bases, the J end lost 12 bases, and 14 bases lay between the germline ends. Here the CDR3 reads CASGSGWRQFF. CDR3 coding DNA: TGTGCCAGCGGGTCGGGCTGGCGGCAGTTCTTC.

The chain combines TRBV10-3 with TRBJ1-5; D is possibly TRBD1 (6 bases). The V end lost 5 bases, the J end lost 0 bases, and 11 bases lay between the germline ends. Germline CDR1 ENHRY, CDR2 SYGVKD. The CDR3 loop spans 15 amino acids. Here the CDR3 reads CAISKQGNSNQPQHF. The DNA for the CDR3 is TGTGCCATCAGTAAACAGGGAAATAGCAATCAGCCCCAGCATTTT.

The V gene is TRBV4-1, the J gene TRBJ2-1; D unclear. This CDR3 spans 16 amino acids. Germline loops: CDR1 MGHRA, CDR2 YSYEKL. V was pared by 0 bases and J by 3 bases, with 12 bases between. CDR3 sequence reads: CASSQETESSYNEQFF. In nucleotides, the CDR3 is TGCGCCAGCAGCCAAGAGACGGAATCAAGCTACAATGAGCAGTTCTTC.